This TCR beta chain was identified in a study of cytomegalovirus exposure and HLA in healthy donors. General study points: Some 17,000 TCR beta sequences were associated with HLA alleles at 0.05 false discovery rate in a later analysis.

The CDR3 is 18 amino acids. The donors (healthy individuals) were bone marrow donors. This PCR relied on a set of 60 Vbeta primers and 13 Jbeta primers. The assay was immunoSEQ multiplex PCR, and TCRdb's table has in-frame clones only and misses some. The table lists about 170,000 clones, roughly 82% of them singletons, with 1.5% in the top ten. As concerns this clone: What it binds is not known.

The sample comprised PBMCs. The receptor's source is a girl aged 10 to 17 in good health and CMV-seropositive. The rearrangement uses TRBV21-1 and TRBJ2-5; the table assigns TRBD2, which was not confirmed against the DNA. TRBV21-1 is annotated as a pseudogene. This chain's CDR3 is CASSSGTSGGDWKETQYF. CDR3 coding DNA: TGTGCCAGCAGCAGTGGCACTAGCGGGGGGGATTGGAAAGAGACCCAGTACTTC.